There are a few counts of the clone carrying this T cell receptor beta chain. Its antigen is still unknown. Libraries were prepared by immunoSEQ multiplex PCR; TCRdb keeps only in-frame clonotypes and omits some of them. The table lists about 73,000 clones, roughly 79% of them singletons, with 2.5% to 3% in the top ten. The data originate from a study of vaccination effects on CD4 cells after COVID-19. Study overall: Participants were given two doses of BNT162b2 or mRNA-1273 vaccine.

Study-level results: Early post-infection timepoints were missing from the study, which also had few convalescent patients.

After removal of 2 bases from V and 4 bases from J, the junction contained 4 bases not matched to a gene. The CDR3 consists of 14 residues. Germline CDR1 reads LGHDT; CDR2 reads YNNKEL (reference sequence). Peptide-pool stimulation followed by sequencing identified expanded antigen-specific CD4+ clonotypes in the ViraFEST assay. Following culture for around 9 days, CD4+ T cells were isolated. According to the study, vaccine recipients showed no prior SARS-CoV-2 infection and negative nucleocapsid antibodies. V and J are TRBV3-1 (or the pseudogene TRBV3-2) and TRBJ1-2; 7 bases are a match to TRBD1. Sequencing was performed on CD4+ T cells from PBMCs cultured with HCoV-NL63 spike peptides, taken before COVID-19 vaccination. This TCR was sampled from a human donor who received a COVID-19 vaccine. CDR3 nucleotide sequence: TGTGCCAGCAGCCAACAGACAGGGCTCTATGGCTACACCTTC. Protein sequence: CASSQQTGLYGYTF.